This TCR beta chain was captured in a study of CD8+CD57+ T cells in acquired aplastic anemia. On the study more broadly: Mean read depth for CD4+ cells from healthy donors was around 11 million. Study-level results: Patients were compared with controls for CD8+ Simpson's diversity, and no significant difference emerged.

Investigators profiled TCR beta VDJ and CDR3 from genomic DNA template. TCRdb reprocessed the reads via MiXCR and lists one record per CDR3 protein. Altogether about 210,000 distinct CDR3 sequences are present, over 60% being singletons, with the ten largest covering 25% to 30%. The germline V gene encodes CDR1 ENHRY and CDR2 SYGVKD. This CDR3 is built from 15 residues. The V gene lost 6 bases and the J gene lost 1 base, with 10 bases spanning the gap. Regarding this clonotype: Its target is not known.

The V and J genes are TRBV10-3 and TRBJ2-6, with D perhaps TRBD2 (6 bases). Sequenced: sorted CD4+, CD8+, or CD8+CD57+ T cells (not recorded which) from PBMCs. This TCR was recovered from a human donor in good health. The CDR3 loop reads CAIRPGGSGANVLTF. CDR3 sequence (DNA): TGTGCCATCAGGCCTGGGGGGTCTGGGGCCAACGTCCTGACTTTC.